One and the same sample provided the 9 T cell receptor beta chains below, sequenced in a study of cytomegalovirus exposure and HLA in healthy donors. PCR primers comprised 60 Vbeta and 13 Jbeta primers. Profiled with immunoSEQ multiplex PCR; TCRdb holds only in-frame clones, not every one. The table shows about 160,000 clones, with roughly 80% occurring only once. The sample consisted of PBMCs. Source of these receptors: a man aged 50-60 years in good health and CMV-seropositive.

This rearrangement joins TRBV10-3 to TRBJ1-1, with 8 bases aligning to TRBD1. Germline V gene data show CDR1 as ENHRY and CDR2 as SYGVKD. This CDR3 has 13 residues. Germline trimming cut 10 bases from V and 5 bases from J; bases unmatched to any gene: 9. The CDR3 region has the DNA TGTGCCACCCTAAAGGACAGGGAGACTGAAGCTTTCTTT. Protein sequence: CATLKDRETEAFF.

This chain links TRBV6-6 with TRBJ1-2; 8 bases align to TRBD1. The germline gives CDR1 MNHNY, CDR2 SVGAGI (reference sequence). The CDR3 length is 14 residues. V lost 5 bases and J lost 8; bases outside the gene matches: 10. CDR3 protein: CASSTRTGQNGYTF. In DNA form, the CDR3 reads TGTGCCAGCAGTACGCGGACAGGGCAAAACGGCTACACCTTC.

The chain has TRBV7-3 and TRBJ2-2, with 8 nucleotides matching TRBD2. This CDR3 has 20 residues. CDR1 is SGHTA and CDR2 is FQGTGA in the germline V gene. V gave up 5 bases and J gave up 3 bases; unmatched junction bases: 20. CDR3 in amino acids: CASSARLASQSLLDTGELFF. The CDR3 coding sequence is TGTGCCAGCAGCGCACGACTAGCGTCCCAAAGCCTTTTAGACACCGGGGAGCTGTTTTTT.

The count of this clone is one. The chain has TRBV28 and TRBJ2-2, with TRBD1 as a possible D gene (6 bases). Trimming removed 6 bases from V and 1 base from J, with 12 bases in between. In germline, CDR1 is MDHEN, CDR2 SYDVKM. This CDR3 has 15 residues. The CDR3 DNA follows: TGTGCCAGCAGACCCCCGGGACAGAACACCGGGGAGCTGTTTTTT. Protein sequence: CASRPPGQNTGELFF.

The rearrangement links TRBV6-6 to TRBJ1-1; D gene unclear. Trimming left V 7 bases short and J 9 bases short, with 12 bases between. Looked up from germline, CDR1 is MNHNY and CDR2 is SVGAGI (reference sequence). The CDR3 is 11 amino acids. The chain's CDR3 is CASTETSQAFF. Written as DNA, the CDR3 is TGTGCCAGCACGGAGACTTCCCAAGCTTTCTTT.

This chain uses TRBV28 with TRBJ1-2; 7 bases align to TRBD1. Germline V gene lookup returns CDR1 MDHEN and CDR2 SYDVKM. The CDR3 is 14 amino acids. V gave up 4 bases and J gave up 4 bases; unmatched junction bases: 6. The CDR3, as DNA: TGTGCCAGCAGTTCCAACAGGGGTGCCTATGGCTACACCTTC. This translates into CASSSNRGAYGYTF.

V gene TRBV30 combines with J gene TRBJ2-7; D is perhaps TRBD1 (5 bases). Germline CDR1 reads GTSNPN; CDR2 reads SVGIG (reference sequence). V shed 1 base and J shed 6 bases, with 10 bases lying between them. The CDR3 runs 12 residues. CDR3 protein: CAWSGQGVEQYF. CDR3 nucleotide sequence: TGTGCCTGGAGTGGGCAGGGCGTCGAGCAGTACTTC.

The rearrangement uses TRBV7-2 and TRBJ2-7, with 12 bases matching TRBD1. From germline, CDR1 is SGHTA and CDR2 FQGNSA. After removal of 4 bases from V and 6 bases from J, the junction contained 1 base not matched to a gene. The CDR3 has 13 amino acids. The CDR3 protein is CASSSGQGAEQYF. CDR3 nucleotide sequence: TGTGCCAGCAGCTCGGGACAGGGGGCCGAGCAGTACTTC.

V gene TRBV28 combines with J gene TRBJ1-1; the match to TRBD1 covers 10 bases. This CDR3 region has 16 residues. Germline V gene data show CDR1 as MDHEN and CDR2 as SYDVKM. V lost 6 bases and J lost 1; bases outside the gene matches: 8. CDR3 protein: CASRVPGQGPNTEAFF. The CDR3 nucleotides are TGTGCCAGCAGGGTCCCGGGACAGGGGCCGAACACTGAAGCTTTCTTT.